The 31 T cell receptor beta chains given below trace back to one sample, sequenced in a study of PD-L1 blockade in urothelial cancer. TCRdb keeps only in-frame clones here, not all; method: immunoSEQ multiplex PCR. The sample shows 95,000 to 150,000 clones, around 86% of them seen only once. Specified time point: peripheral blood 6 weeks after treatment start. Specimen: PBMCs, collected around atezolizumab (anti-PD-L1) treatment. The receptors shown here come from a man between 45 and 60 years old with urothelial cancer.

The rearrangement joins TRBV20-1 to TRBJ2-7; D gene uncertain. The germline CDR1 and CDR2 sequences are DFQATT and SNEGSKA (reference sequence). The CDR3 contains 11 residues. V lost 2 bases and J lost 6, with 8 bases in between. CDR3 protein: CSARSPREQYF. In nucleotides, the CDR3 is TGCAGTGCTAGATCTCCCCGCGAGCAGTACTTC.

This clone was counted between two and nine times. V gene TRBV29-1 combines with J gene TRBJ1-2, with D possibly matching TRBD1 (6 bases). The CDR3 loop spans 14 amino acids. Germline lookup yields CDR1 SQVTM and CDR2 ANQGSEA. V was pared by 6 bases and J by 2 bases, with 16 bases between. CDR3 coding DNA: TGCAGCGTAACTCTGGACAGTTTCAACTATGGCTACACCTTC. Translated: CSVTLDSFNYGYTF.

The V call is TRBV9, the J call TRBJ2-7, with 11 bases aligning to TRBD2. Germline V gene lookup returns CDR1 SGDLS and CDR2 YYNGEE. The CDR3 is 14 amino acids. J lost 4 bases, V lost 3 bases, and 3 bases had no gene match. CDR3 sequence (DNA): TGTGCCAGCAGCGCTACTAGCGGGAGTTACGAGCAGTACTTC. Residues: CASSATSGSYEQYF.

V usage is TRBV11-2 and J usage is TRBJ2-3, with TRBD2 matching 8 bases. CDR1 is SGHAT, CDR2 FQNNGV, per germline. CDR3 size: 17 residues. V shed 1 base, J shed 2 bases, and the junction held 8 bases outside the gene matches. CDR3 amino acids: CASSLGVDGRDTDTQYF. The CDR3 DNA is TGTGCCAGCAGCTTAGGTGTCGACGGGAGGGACACAGATACGCAGTATTTT.

The chain couples TRBV6-1 to TRBJ2-3, with D possibly being TRBD2 (5 bases). Trimming stripped 9 bases from V and 0 bases from J, with 10 bases between. This CDR3 region has 13 residues. Germline V gives CDR1 MNHNS, CDR2 SASEGT. The CDR3 bases are TGTGCCAGTCGAGCGGAAAGCACAGATACGCAGTATTTT. Translated: CASRAESTDTQYF.

The DNA for the CDR3 is TGTGCCTGGAGTGTAACTAGCTTCTCCTACGAGCAGTACTTC. It is translated as CAWSVTSFSYEQYF. This sequence joins TRBV30 and TRBJ2-7, with D maybe TRBD2 (6 bases). From germline, CDR1 is GTSNPN and CDR2 SVGIG (reference sequence). V was trimmed by 0 bases and J by 0 bases, leaving 9 bases between them. The CDR3 is made up of 14 amino acids.

The V call is TRBV19, the J call TRBJ2-1; 12 nucleotides align to TRBD2. The CDR3 sequence is 13 residues long. J gave up 11 bases and V 4 bases, and 3 bases lay outside the gene matches. The germline V gene encodes CDR1 LNHDA and CDR2 SQIVND (reference sequence). The CDR3 nucleotides read TGTGCCAGTAGTAAGCTAGCGGGAGGGAAGCAGTTCTTC. It translates to CASSKLAGGKQFF.

The chain joins TRBV1 to TRBJ2-2; TRBD2 is the table's D call, not checked against the DNA. TRBV1 is labeled a pseudogene. CDR3 length: 20 amino acids. In DNA, the CDR3 is TGCACCATCCGGAGCCAAGGTTGGGAAGCGGGAGGTATTTGGGGCGGGGAGCTGTTTTTT. This codes for CTIRSQGWEAGGIWGGELFF.

This clone was seen only a few times. The V call is TRBV27, the J call TRBJ2-1; D possibly corresponds to TRBD2 (5 bases). The CDR3 runs to 15 residues. Germline lookup yields CDR1 MNHEY and CDR2 SMNVEV (reference sequence). Trimming took 7 bases from V and 4 from J, leaving 17 bases between them. CDR3 DNA: TGTGCCAGCACCATGGTTTCGGGGTTGTACAATGAGCAGTTCTTC. This sequence encodes CASTMVSGLYNEQFF.

This clone has just one count. The chain combines TRBV27 with TRBJ2-4; 7 nucleotides agree with TRBD2. The ends lost 1 base at V and 8 bases at J; junction bases unmatched: 5. Germline V lookup: CDR1 MNHEY, CDR2 SMNVEV (reference sequence). This CDR3 is 14 amino acids long. CDR3 amino acids: CASSLLGGWDIQYF. DNA for the CDR3: TGTGCCAGCAGTTTATTGGGAGGGTGGGACATTCAGTACTTC.

This clone appeared a few times. This rearrangement joins TRBV28 to TRBJ1-1; 7 bases are shared with TRBD1. The V gene end was trimmed by 7 bases and the J gene end by 4 bases; junction bases not matched to a gene: 9. Germline V gene lookup returns CDR1 MDHEN and CDR2 SYDVKM. The CDR3 contains 14 residues. The CDR3 is CASISYRGSTEAFF. The CDR3 DNA reads as TGTGCCAGCATCTCATACAGGGGTAGCACTGAAGCTTTCTTT.

The chain joins TRBV2 to TRBJ1-4; tentatively, D is TRBD1 (6 bases). V dropped 10 bases and J dropped 6 bases, with 15 bases sitting between them. Germline-derived CDR1 and CDR2 are SNHLY and FYNNEI. The CDR3 has 13 amino acids. The CDR3: CATLRQVDEKLFF. The CDR3 nucleotides are TGTGCCACATTAAGACAGGTGGATGAAAAACTGTTTTTT. The full variable domain, in which reference TRBV2 and TRBJ1-4 provide the parts outside the CDR3, is EPEVTQTPSHQVTQMGQEVILRCVPISNHLYFYWYRQILGQKVEFLVSFYNNEISEKSEIFDDQFSVERPDGSNFTLKIRSTKLEDSAMYFCATLRQVDEKLFFGSGTQLSVL.

V gene TRBV19 combines with J gene TRBJ2-7; tentatively, D is TRBD2 (5 bases). Germline loops: CDR1 LNHDA, CDR2 SQIVND (reference sequence). This CDR3 is built from 14 residues. V was cut by 3 bases and J by 3 bases, with 12 bases left in between. DNA for the CDR3: TGTGCCAGTAGTATCGCCGGGAAACTCTACGAGCAGTACTTC. Protein: CASSIAGKLYEQYF.

A single count supports this clone. The chain carries TRBV28 and TRBJ2-7; 9 nucleotides match TRBD1. CDR1 is MDHEN and CDR2 is SYDVKM in the germline V gene. The J segment lost 4 bases and the V segment lost 6 bases, leaving 7 bases of the junction unmatched. This CDR3 has 14 amino acids. As DNA, the CDR3 is TGTGCCAGCAGACCGGGACAGGGTCAGTACGAGCAGTACTTC. Translation gives CASRPGQGQYEQYF.

The chain is built from TRBV5-1 and TRBJ1-2; 8 nucleotides agree with TRBD1. The V and J ends lost 4 bases and 1 base, in that order; junction bases with no gene match: 3. The CDR3 has 14 amino acids. The germline V gene has CDR1 SGHRS and CDR2 YFSETQ. In nucleotides, the CDR3 is TGCGCCAGCAGCGGACAGGGTAATAACTATGGCTACACCTTC. As protein: CASSGQGNNYGYTF.

CDR3 protein: CASSTGRVTKNIQYF. DNA of the CDR3: TGTGCCAGCAGCACCGGCAGGGTGACCAAAAACATTCAGTACTTC. The V call is TRBV6-5, the J call TRBJ2-4, with D maybe TRBD1 (5 bases). The V gene lost 6 bases and the J gene lost 2 bases, with 14 bases spanning the gap. There are 15 residues in the CDR3. The V gene's germline CDR1 is MNHEY and CDR2 SVGAGI.

The chain joins TRBV28 to TRBJ2-1; TRBD2 aligns across 12 bases. Germline CDR1 and CDR2: MDHEN and SYDVKM. The ends lost 3 bases at V and 7 bases at J; junction bases unmatched: 4. The CDR3 runs to 15 residues. CDR3 bases: TGTGCCAGCAGTTTTGCTAGCGGGAGGGGTAATGAGCAGTTCTTC. Translating it yields CASSFASGRGNEQFF.

This rearrangement joins TRBV6-5 to TRBJ1-2, with 8 bases lining up with TRBD1. The CDR3 contains 14 residues. Trimming at V came to 6 bases and at J to 6 bases, leaving 9 bases not matched to a gene. The germline V gene encodes CDR1 MNHEY and CDR2 SVGAGI. CDR3 nucleotides: TGTGCCAGCAGCGACCGACAGGGGTTGAATGGCTACACCTTC. This encodes CASSDRQGLNGYTF.

The V gene is TRBV19, the J gene TRBJ1-1; 11 bases line up with TRBD1. This CDR3 has 15 amino acids. V shed 1 base and J 4 bases; nucleotides not matched to a gene: 2. Germline CDR1 and CDR2: LNHDA and SQIVND (reference sequence). The CDR3, as DNA: TGTGCCAGTAGTATAGGGGGACAGGGGGTCACTGAAGCTTTCTTT. Translated, it gives CASSIGGQGVTEAFF.

This chain uses TRBV5-1 with TRBJ2-7; 10 positions agree with TRBD2. Germline-derived CDR1 and CDR2 are SGHRS and YFSETQ. The ends lost 3 bases at V and 6 bases at J; junction bases unmatched: 21. CDR3 length equals 19 residues. Written as DNA, the CDR3 is TGCGCCAGCAGCTCGGAAGGGACCATAGGAATTAGCGGGAGGATCGAGCAGTACTTC. It specifies CASSSEGTIGISGRIEQYF.

The chain is built from TRBV9 and TRBJ2-2; the D is unclear. Germline V gene sequence: CDR1 SGDLS, CDR2 YYNGEE. There are 15 residues in the CDR3. V was pared by 0 bases and J by 2 bases, with 8 bases between. CDR3 sequence reads: CASSVVGINTGELFF. CDR3 DNA sequence: TGTGCCAGCAGCGTAGTGGGCATAAACACCGGGGAGCTGTTTTTT.

The chain has TRBV5-6 and TRBJ2-7; D possibly corresponds to TRBD2 (6 bases). The V end lost 3 bases, the J end lost 9 bases, and 19 bases lay between the germline ends. From germline, CDR1 is SGHDT and CDR2 YYEEEE. CDR3 length equals 14 residues. The CDR3 nucleotides are TGTGCCAGCAGCTCCGTGGGGACTCCGAGGGTGCAGTACTTC. Translation: CASSSVGTPRVQYF.

The chain employs TRBV5-1 and TRBJ2-3, with TRBD2 as a possible D gene (5 bases). This CDR3 is built from 15 residues. V was clipped by 6 bases and J by 0 bases, with 14 bases between them. Germline V CDR1 and CDR2: SGHRS, YFSETQ. Here the CDR3 reads CASTQERRSTDTQYF. CDR3 sequence (DNA): TGCGCCAGCACCCAGGAGCGGCGGAGCACAGATACGCAGTATTTT.

In this sample, this clone turned up once. The CDR3 DNA sequence: TGTGCCAGCAGCTTGGGTTTCCCGGGAGGCGCAGATACGCAGTATTTT. This codes for CASSLGFPGGADTQYF. This chain links TRBV7-3 with TRBJ2-3, with TRBD2 matching 7 bases. J lost 4 bases, V lost 3 bases, and 10 bases had no gene match. The CDR3 covers 16 residues. CDR1 is SGHTA and CDR2 is FQGTGA in the germline V gene.

Remarks on this clone: Additional DNA sequences in this sample encode the identical CDR3. This sequence joins TRBV5-6 and TRBJ1-2; no clear D. CDR1 and CDR2 (germline): SGHDT, YYEEEE. The CDR3 is 13 residues long. V lost 3 bases and J lost 5, with 11 bases in between. CDR3 DNA sequence: TGTGCCAGCAGCTCTCAGGCTCATTATGGCTACACCTTC. Translated: CASSSQAHYGYTF.

V is TRBV23-1 and J is TRBJ2-7; tentatively, D is TRBD2 (6 bases). TRBV23-1 carries the ORF label, with uncertain function. The CDR3 contains 15 residues. V lost 2 bases, J lost 3 bases, and 14 bases lay in between. CDR3 region: CASSQRRDCNYEQYF. CDR3 sequence (DNA): TGCGCCAGCAGTCAAAGGCGGGACTGTAACTACGAGCAGTACTTC.

The genes are TRBV30 and TRBJ1-2, with 7 bases lining up with TRBD1. J lost 2 bases, V lost 2 bases, and 2 bases had no gene match. This CDR3 is 13 amino acids long. Germline V lookup: CDR1 GTSNPN, CDR2 SVGIG (reference sequence). CDR3 protein: CAWSMDRNYGYTF. CDR3 coding DNA: TGTGCCTGGAGTATGGACAGGAACTATGGCTACACCTTC.

This chain connects TRBV27 to TRBJ2-3; D gene uncertain. This CDR3 is 15 amino acids long. The germline V gene encodes CDR1 MNHEY and CDR2 SMNVEV (reference sequence). Trimming took off 2 bases at V and 6 bases at J, with 15 bases between the two ends. The CDR3, as DNA: TGTGCCAGCAGTTTAATCGGTCGTTGGGCGGATACGCAGTATTTT. Translated: CASSLIGRWADTQYF.

V usage is TRBV7-9 and J usage is TRBJ2-7; 8 bases agree with TRBD2. Germline CDR1 SEHNR, CDR2 FQNEAQ (reference sequence). This CDR3 is 14 amino acids long. V shed 1 base, J shed 4 bases, and the junction held 3 bases outside the gene matches. The DNA for the CDR3 is TGTGCCAGCAGCTTAGACGGGGGGGGGTACGAGCAGTACTTC. It is translated as CASSLDGGGYEQYF.

The chain joins TRBV4-2 to TRBJ2-5, with 9 bases aligning to TRBD2. The ends lost 0 bases at V and 4 bases at J; junction bases unmatched: 9. The CDR3 is 17 residues long. Per germline, CDR1 LGHNA and CDR2 YNFKEQ. CDR3 sequence: CASSQDRSAGGGETQYF. As DNA, the CDR3 is TGTGCCAGCAGCCAAGACCGTTCAGCGGGAGGTGGAGAGACCCAGTACTTC.

The chain recombines TRBV5-1 with TRBJ2-5; TRBD2 might be the D (5 bases). Trimming took off 0 bases at V and 8 bases at J, with 17 bases between the two ends. Germline CDR1 is SGHRS and CDR2 is YFSETQ. CDR3 length: 15 residues. CDR3 nucleotide sequence: TGCGCCAGCAGCTTGGGGGGTAGAGCGGCCTCTACCCAGTACTTC. Translation gives CASSLGGRAASTQYF.